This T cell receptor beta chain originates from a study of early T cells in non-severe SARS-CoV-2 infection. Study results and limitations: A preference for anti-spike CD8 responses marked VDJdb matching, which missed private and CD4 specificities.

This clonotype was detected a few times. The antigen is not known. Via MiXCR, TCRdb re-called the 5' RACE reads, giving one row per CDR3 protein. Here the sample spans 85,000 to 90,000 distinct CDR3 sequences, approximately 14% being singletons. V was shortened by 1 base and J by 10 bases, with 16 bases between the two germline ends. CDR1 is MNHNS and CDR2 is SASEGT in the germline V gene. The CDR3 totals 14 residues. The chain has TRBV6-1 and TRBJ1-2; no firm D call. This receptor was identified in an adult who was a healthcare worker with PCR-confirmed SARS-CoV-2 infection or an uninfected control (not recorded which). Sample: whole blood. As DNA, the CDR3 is TGTGCCAGCAGTGAAGACAAGGATGGAAAGGACTACACCTTC. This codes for CASSEDKDGKDYTF.